A single sample gave rise to the 27 T cell receptor beta chains below, sequenced in a study of blood T cell repertoires in COVID-19. Profiled with immunoSEQ multiplex PCR; TCRdb holds only in-frame clones, not every one. The sample comprises around 210,000 clones, 89% of which are singletons, and approximately 8.2% rests with the top ten. Source material: PBMCs or T cells enriched from blood (not recorded which). The receptor source for this set is a woman between 18 and 29 years old who had recovered from COVID-19.

The chain carries TRBV5-4 and TRBJ2-5; the D gene is possibly TRBD1 (5 bases). Germline V gene data show CDR1 as SGHNT and CDR2 as YYREEE (reference sequence). This CDR3 is built from 14 residues. V lost 0 bases and J lost 4, with 10 bases in between. The CDR3 DNA sequence: TGTGCCAGCAGCTTGGAGGGGATAGGAGAGACCCAGTACTTC. This gives the protein CASSLEGIGETQYF.

V is TRBV7-2 and J is TRBJ2-5, with TRBD2 identical over 8 bases. Germline V gene lookup returns CDR1 SGHTA and CDR2 FQGNSA. The J segment lost 4 bases and the V segment lost 5 bases, leaving 15 bases of the junction unmatched. This CDR3 contains 17 residues. CDR3 residues: CASSPWAGLGFGETQYF. CDR3 nucleotides: TGTGCCAGCAGCCCATGGGCGGGACTAGGTTTCGGAGAGACCCAGTACTTC. The whole variable domain, remainder taken from reference TRBV7-2 and TRBJ2-5, is GAGVSQSPSNKVTEKGKDVELRCDPISGHTALYWYRQSLGQGLEFLIYFQGNSAPDKSGLPSDRFSAERTGGSVSTLTIQRTQQEDSAVYLCASSPWAGLGFGETQYFGPGTRLLVL.

The V gene is TRBV28, the J gene TRBJ2-2; D remains ambiguous. Germline CDR1 MDHEN, CDR2 SYDVKM. The CDR3 extends over 16 amino acids. V was clipped by 6 bases and J by 6 bases, with 20 bases between them. CDR3 sequence reads: CASSGYDPSSPGELFF. The CDR3 DNA follows: TGTGCCAGCAGCGGGTACGACCCTTCTTCGCCCGGGGAGCTGTTTTTT.

This clone was found once. This chain connects TRBV29-1 to TRBJ2-1; a possible D gene is TRBD2 (6 bases). Between the trimmed V and J ends, which lost 7 bases and 6 bases, there was a span of 7 bases. This CDR3 region has 10 residues. In germline, CDR1 is SQVTM, CDR2 ANQGSEA. Written as DNA, the CDR3 is TGCAGCGCCGGGGGCAATGAGCAGTTCTTC. Its protein is CSAGGNEQFF.

This clone was observed once. The chain recombines TRBV29-1 with TRBJ1-1; weak D call: TRBD1 (5 bases). Looked up from germline, CDR1 is SQVTM and CDR2 is ANQGSEA. V was clipped by 7 bases and J by 4 bases, with 16 bases between them. The CDR3 sequence is 13 residues long. Here the CDR3 DNA reads TGCAGCGCCCTCCGGGGGGATGGCACTGAAGCTTTCTTT. Its protein is CSALRGDGTEAFF.

The gene calls are TRBV6-5 and TRBJ2-7, with a tentative D call TRBD1 (7 bases). This CDR3 spans 15 amino acids. CDR1 is MNHEY, CDR2 SVGAGI, per germline. Trimming took 2 bases from V and 3 from J, leaving 14 bases between them. CDR3 DNA: TGTGCCAGCAGTTACGGCCAGGGGGGTGTCTACGAGCAGTACTTC. It yields the protein CASSYGQGGVYEQYF.

The V gene is TRBV6-4, the J gene TRBJ1-5; D unclear. Germline V gene lookup returns CDR1 MRHNA and CDR2 SNTAGT. The CDR3 runs to 15 residues. V was clipped by 5 bases and J by 0 bases, with 11 bases between them. The CDR3 region is CASSPGSHSNQPQHF. In nucleotides, the CDR3 is TGTGCCAGCAGTCCAGGCAGCCATAGCAATCAGCCCCAGCATTTT.

The chain employs TRBV5-1 and TRBJ2-3, with 12 bases aligning to TRBD2. Losses at the gene ends were 4 bases for V and 6 bases for J; bases not matched to a gene: 3. The CDR3 runs 14 residues. The germline gives CDR1 SGHRS, CDR2 YFSETQ. CDR3 sequence: CASSAGLAGDTQYF. The CDR3 nucleotides are TGCGCCAGCAGCGCTGGACTAGCGGGGGATACGCAGTATTTT. Filled out from reference TRBV5-1 and TRBJ2-3, the complete variable domain reads KAGVTQTPRYLIKTRGQQVTLSCSPISGHRSVSWYQQTPGQGLQFLFEYFSETQRNKGNFPGRFSGRQFSNSRSEMNVSTLELGDSALYLCASSAGLAGDTQYFGPGTRLTVL.

This chain connects TRBV2 to TRBJ2-4, with a possible D match to TRBD2 (5 bases). The V and J ends lost 2 bases and 1 base respectively, with 12 bases between them. Germline assignment: CDR1 SNHLY and CDR2 FYNNEI. The CDR3 contains 16 residues. CDR3 residues: CASSERGKEAKNIQYF. DNA of the CDR3: TGTGCCAGCAGTGAACGGGGTAAAGAGGCCAAAAACATTCAGTACTTC. The whole variable domain, filled in from reference TRBV2 and TRBJ2-4, reads EPEVTQTPSHQVTQMGQEVILRCVPISNHLYFYWYRQILGQKVEFLVSFYNNEISEKSEIFDDQFSVERPDGSNFTLKIRSTKLEDSAMYFCASSERGKEAKNIQYFGAGTRLSVL.

The genes are TRBV7-3 and TRBJ2-7, with TRBD1 matching over 11 bases. V lost 5 bases and J lost 4; bases outside the gene matches: 7. CDR3 length equals 15 residues. Germline lookup yields CDR1 SGHTA and CDR2 FQGTGA. Here the CDR3 DNA reads TGTGCCAGCAGCCTAGGACAGGGGGCTTTTTACGAGCAGTACTTC. Its protein product is CASSLGQGAFYEQYF.

V usage is TRBV19 and J usage is TRBJ2-1, with TRBD2 identical over 8 bases. V gave up 5 bases and J gave up 2 bases; unmatched junction bases: 2. CDR1 and CDR2 (germline): LNHDA, SQIVND (reference sequence). The CDR3 extends over 14 amino acids. CDR3 in amino acids: CASSAGGPYNEQFF. The CDR3 nucleotides read TGTGCCAGTAGTGCGGGGGGTCCCTACAATGAGCAGTTCTTC. The full variable domain, its missing parts supplied by reference TRBV19 and TRBJ2-1, is DGGITQSPKYLFRKEGQNVTLSCEQNLNHDAMYWYRQDPGQGLRLIYYSQIVNDFQKGDIAEGYSVSREKKESFPLTVTSAQKNPTAFYLCASSAGGPYNEQFFGPGTRLTVL.

The chain recombines TRBV7-9 with TRBJ1-2; D gene ambiguous. CDR1 is SEHNR, CDR2 FQNEAQ, per germline (reference sequence). CDR3 length: 13 residues. The V gene lost 1 base and the J gene lost 7 bases, with 10 bases spanning the gap. CDR3 in amino acids: CASSLVGVFGYTF. DNA for the CDR3: TGTGCCAGCAGCTTAGTCGGGGTGTTTGGCTACACCTTC.

In this sample, this clone turned up once. The rearrangement uses TRBV13 and TRBJ2-3; 12 positions match TRBD2. The CDR3 has 16 amino acids. The V gene end was trimmed by 5 bases and the J gene end by 6 bases; junction bases not matched to a gene: 9. In germline, CDR1 is PRHDT, CDR2 FYEKMQ (reference sequence). The CDR3 loop reads CASSPRTSGVGDTQYF. The DNA for the CDR3 is TGTGCCAGCAGCCCCCGGACTAGCGGGGTAGGGGATACGCAGTATTTT.

The rearrangement links TRBV11-3 to TRBJ2-1; D not certain. This CDR3 contains 14 residues. Germline assignment: CDR1 SGHNT and CDR2 YENEEA. Trimming removed 0 bases at V and 7 bases at J, with 10 bases between. The CDR3 nucleotides read TGTGCCAGCAGCTTAGAAGGAGCTTGGAATGAGCAGTTCTTC. It is translated as CASSLEGAWNEQFF.

The table lists this clone with a count of one. The V gene is TRBV15, the J gene TRBJ2-3; tentatively, D is TRBD2 (5 bases). This CDR3 has 14 amino acids. Germline assignment: CDR1 LNHNV and CDR2 YYDKDF (reference sequence). Trimming stripped 0 bases from V and 5 bases from J, with 9 bases between. DNA for the CDR3: TGTGCCACCAGCAGAGAAGTGAGGGAAGATACGCAGTATTTT. Encoded protein: CATSREVREDTQYF.

The chain has TRBV28 and TRBJ2-2, with 8 bases identical to TRBD1. The CDR3 has 15 residues. Germline-derived CDR1 and CDR2 are MDHEN and SYDVKM. Trimming removed 9 bases from V and 6 bases from J; junction bases left unmatched: 12. DNA of the CDR3: TGTGCCAGTGTCTCACAGGGGGTTTCGGCCGGGGAGCTGTTTTTT. The encoded protein is CASVSQGVSAGELFF.

This chain links TRBV2 with TRBJ1-1; D is possibly TRBD1 (5 bases). V dropped 4 bases and J dropped 11 bases, with 8 bases sitting between them. CDR1 is SNHLY, CDR2 FYNNEI, per germline. CDR3 size: 10 residues. CDR3 nucleotides: TGTGCCAGCAGTGCCAGGGTTGCTTTCTTT. It translates to CASSARVAFF.

The chain employs TRBV5-6 and TRBJ1-2; D possibly corresponds to TRBD1 (6 bases). Germline V lookup: CDR1 SGHDT, CDR2 YYEEEE. The V and J ends lost 4 bases and 3 bases respectively, with 16 bases between them. The CDR3 runs 15 residues. For the CDR3, the DNA is TGTGCCAGCAGCCCTAACGGGGGGCCATACTATGGCTACACCTTC. As protein: CASSPNGGPYYGYTF.

The chain carries TRBV19 and TRBJ1-4; D is uncertain. The CDR3 covers 13 residues. The V end was cut by 6 bases, the J end by 3 bases, with 8 bases between. CDR1 is LNHDA, CDR2 SQIVND, per germline (reference sequence). The CDR3 loop reads CASSSQANEKLFF. In DNA form, the CDR3 reads TGTGCCAGTAGCAGCCAGGCTAATGAAAAACTGTTTTTT.

The chain has TRBV19 and TRBJ2-1, with D maybe TRBD2 (6 bases). With 5 bases removed from V and 4 bases from J, the gap between germline ends came to 18 bases. The CDR3 runs 16 residues. CDR1 LNHDA and CDR2 SQIVND come from the germline V gene (reference sequence). For the CDR3, the DNA is TGTGCCAGTAGTCCCGATTTAGCGGCCAAATACAATGAGCAGTTCTTC. The encoded protein is CASSPDLAAKYNEQFF.

The chain joins TRBV9 to TRBJ2-3; D unclear. This CDR3 is built from 15 residues. V was trimmed by 3 bases and J by 5 bases, leaving 16 bases between them. The germline V gene has CDR1 SGDLS and CDR2 YYNGEE. The CDR3 DNA reads TGTGCCAGCAGCGGATACAAGCGAGGTCGAGATACGCAGTATTTT. It codes for CASSGYKRGRDTQYF.

The rearrangement links TRBV7-2 to TRBJ2-2, with D perhaps TRBD2 (5 bases). This CDR3 has 15 amino acids. Germline loops: CDR1 SGHTA, CDR2 FQGNSA. The V gene lost 1 base and the J gene lost 3 bases, with 9 bases spanning the gap. CDR3 coding DNA: TGTGCCAGCAGCTTAGGAGCGGCTGACACCGGGGAGCTGTTTTTT. Translation gives CASSLGAADTGELFF.

This clone was seen a single time. This chain links TRBV5-6 with TRBJ1-3, with D maybe TRBD1 (6 bases). The CDR3 loop spans 15 amino acids. V shed 4 bases and J shed 4 bases, with 15 bases lying between them. Looked up from germline, CDR1 is SGHDT and CDR2 is YYEEEE. The CDR3: CASSLPGVQGNTIYF. The CDR3 region has the DNA TGTGCCAGCAGCCTGCCAGGGGTGCAAGGAAACACCATATATTTT.

This clone appeared a single time. The chain combines TRBV28 with TRBJ1-4; 7 positions match TRBD1. Germline CDR1 reads MDHEN; CDR2 reads SYDVKM. The length of the CDR3 is 15 residues. The trim removed 5 bases at V and 4 bases at J, leaving 7 bases unmatched. The CDR3 reads CASSHLGTVNEKLFF. DNA for the CDR3: TGTGCCAGCAGTCACTTAGGGACAGTTAATGAAAAACTGTTTTTT.

CDR3 amino acids: CASSAYRGLAGNTIYF. CDR3 coding DNA: TGTGCCAGCAGCGCCTACAGGGGGCTCGCAGGAAACACCATATATTTT. The chain joins TRBV2 to TRBJ1-3, with 9 bases matching TRBD1. The CDR3 has 16 residues. From germline, CDR1 is SNHLY and CDR2 FYNNEI. J was trimmed by 4 bases and V by 6 bases; bases with no gene match: 10.

This clone has more than one count but fewer than ten. The V and J genes are TRBV19 and TRBJ1-1, with D hard to call. V lost 2 bases to trimming and J lost 0 bases, with 10 bases between them. The germline V gene encodes CDR1 LNHDA and CDR2 SQIVND (reference sequence). The CDR3 sequence is 15 residues long. The CDR3 sequence: CASSITEGVNTEAFF. In nucleotides, the CDR3 is TGTGCCAGTAGTATAACTGAGGGAGTGAACACTGAAGCTTTCTTT. Drawing the rest from reference TRBV19 and TRBJ1-1, the complete variable domain is DGGITQSPKYLFRKEGQNVTLSCEQNLNHDAMYWYRQDPGQGLRLIYYSQIVNDFQKGDIAEGYSVSREKKESFPLTVTSAQKNPTAFYLCASSITEGVNTEAFFGQGTRLTVV.

The J gene is TRBJ2-2, the V gene TRBV5-4; D perhaps matches TRBD2 (6 bases). Deletions cut 6 bases from V and 6 bases from J, with 21 bases between. The CDR3 is 16 residues long. The germline gives CDR1 SGHNT, CDR2 YYREEE (reference sequence). CDR3 protein: CASTSRPGLSAGELFF. DNA of the CDR3: TGTGCCAGCACATCTCGACCGGGACTTAGCGCCGGGGAGCTGTTTTTT.